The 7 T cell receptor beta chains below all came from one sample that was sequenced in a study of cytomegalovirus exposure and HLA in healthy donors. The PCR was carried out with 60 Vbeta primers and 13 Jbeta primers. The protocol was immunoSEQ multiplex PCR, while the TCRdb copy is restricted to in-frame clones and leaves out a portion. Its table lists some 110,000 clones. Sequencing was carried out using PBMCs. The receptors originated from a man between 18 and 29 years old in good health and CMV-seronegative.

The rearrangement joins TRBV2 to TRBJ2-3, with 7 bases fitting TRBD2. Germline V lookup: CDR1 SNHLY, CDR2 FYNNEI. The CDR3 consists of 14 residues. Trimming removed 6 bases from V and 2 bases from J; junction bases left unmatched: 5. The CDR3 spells CASSIGTTTDTQYF. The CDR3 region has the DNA TGTGCCAGCAGCATCGGGACTACCACAGATACGCAGTATTTT.

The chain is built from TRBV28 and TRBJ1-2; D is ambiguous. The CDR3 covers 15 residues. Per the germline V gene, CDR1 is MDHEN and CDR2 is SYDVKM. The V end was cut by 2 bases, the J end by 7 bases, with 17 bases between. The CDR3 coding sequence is TGTGCCAGCAGTTTAACACGTACCAATCCGGGTGGCTACACCTTC. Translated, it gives CASSLTRTNPGGYTF.

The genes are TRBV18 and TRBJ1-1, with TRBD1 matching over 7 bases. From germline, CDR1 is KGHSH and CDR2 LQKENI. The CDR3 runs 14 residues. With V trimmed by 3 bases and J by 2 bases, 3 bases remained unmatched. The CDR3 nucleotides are TGTGCCAGCTCACCCGACAGGGCTAACACTGAAGCTTTCTTT. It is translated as CASSPDRANTEAFF.

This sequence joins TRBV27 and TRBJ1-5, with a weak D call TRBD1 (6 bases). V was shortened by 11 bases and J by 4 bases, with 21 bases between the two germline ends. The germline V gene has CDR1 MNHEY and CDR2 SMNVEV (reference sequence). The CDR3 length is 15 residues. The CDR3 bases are TGTGCCGGCACCCGAACCGGGACACCTAATCAGCCCCAGCATTTT. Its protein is CAGTRTGTPNQPQHF.

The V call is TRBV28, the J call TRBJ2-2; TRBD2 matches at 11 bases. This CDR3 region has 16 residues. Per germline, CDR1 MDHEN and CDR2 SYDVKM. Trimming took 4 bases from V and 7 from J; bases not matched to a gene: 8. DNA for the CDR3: TGTGCCAGCAGTTCAGTAGCGGGAGGGGTCAGCGGGGAGCTGTTTTTT. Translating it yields CASSSVAGGVSGELFF. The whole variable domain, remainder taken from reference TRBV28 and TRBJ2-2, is DVKVTQSSRYLVKRTGEKVFLECVQDMDHENMFWYRQDPGLGLRLIYFSYDVKMKEKGDIPEGYSVSREKKERFSLILESASTNQTSMYLCASSSVAGGVSGELFFGEGSRLTVL.

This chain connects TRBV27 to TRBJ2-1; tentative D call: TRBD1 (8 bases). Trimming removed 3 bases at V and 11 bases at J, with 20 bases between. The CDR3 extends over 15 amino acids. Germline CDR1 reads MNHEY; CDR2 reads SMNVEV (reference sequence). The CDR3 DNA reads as TGTGCCAGCAGTTTGGAGAACAGGGGGAGGGTAAAGCAGTTCTTC. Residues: CASSLENRGRVKQFF.

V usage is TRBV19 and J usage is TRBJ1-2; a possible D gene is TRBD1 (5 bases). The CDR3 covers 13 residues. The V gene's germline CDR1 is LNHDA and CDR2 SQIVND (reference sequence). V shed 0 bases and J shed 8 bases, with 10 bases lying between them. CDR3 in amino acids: CASSIEGVRGYTF. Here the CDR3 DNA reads TGTGCCAGTAGTATAGAAGGGGTTCGAGGCTACACCTTC.